Listed here is a single TCR beta chain. Its specificity is not known. For TCR, cDNA came from 5'RACE template switching, which added a universal primer site and UMIs. TCRdb passed the 5' RACE reads through MiXCR, listing each CDR3 protein once. The data contain around 600,000 distinct CDR3 sequences, about 12% of them singletons. The sample belongs to a study of T cells after yellow fever vaccination. Study outcomes and limitations: Sorted repertoires could include abundant contaminating clonotypes from bulk cells. Primary-vaccination clones mostly resurfaced post-booster (around 96% CD4, 75% to 90% CD8).

Trimming cost V 6 bases and J 1 base, with 12 bases left between them. The germline CDR1 and CDR2 sequences are MNHNS and SASEGT. This CDR3 is built from 14 residues. J is TRBJ1-1 and V is TRBV6-1, with D unresolved. Sequencing was performed on PBMCs, taken on the day of the yellow fever booster vaccination. This TCR derives from a man aged 30 to 39 who received the YFV17D yellow fever vaccine. The CDR3 protein is CASRAEGRNTEAFF. CDR3 nucleotides: TGTGCCAGCAGGGCGGAGGGTCGGAACACTGAAGCTTTCTTT.